This T cell receptor beta chain is from a study of blood T cell repertoires in COVID-19. Whole-study context: Acute and convalescent COVID-19 samples came from the United States, Italy and Spain. From T cells, B-cell-depleted T cells, or PBMCs came the material, which was cDNA or gDNA.

Germline-derived CDR1 and CDR2 are SNHLY and FYNNEI. The CDR3 runs to 15 residues. V lost 6 bases, J lost 4 bases, and 3 bases stayed unmatched. Methods used by the authors: Quantification of nucleated cells was approximated via reference gene primer amplification. TCRdb's copy holds only in-frame clones and misses some; the assay was immunoSEQ multiplex PCR. That table furnishes V, J and clone size, whereas the DNA furnished D and trimming. Among around 57,000 clones listed, 85% to 90% were seen once. The sequenced sample consisted of peripheral blood. The chain uses TRBV2 and TRBJ2-1; 13 bases fit TRBD2. The TCR sequence derives from a human donor with active COVID-19. The donor label of this sample is uncertain. The CDR3 DNA is TGTGCCAGCAGGCGACTAGCGGGGGGTTACAATGAGCAGTTCTTC. Translation: CASRRLAGGYNEQFF.